This entry lists 28 T cell receptor beta chains sequenced from one sample in a study of follicular helper T cells after annual influenza vaccination. Measured with immunoSEQ multiplex PCR; TCRdb has only the in-frame clones, and not every one. The sample shows roughly 3,000 clones, about 80% of them seen only once. Time point denoted: 2014-2015 season, 7 days after vaccination. This specimen was CXCR5+ CD38- circulating T follicular helper cells from blood, taken 7 days after influenza vaccination. Subset noted: circulating Tfh, non-naive CD4+CXCR5+PD-1+ (ICOS+CD38+ or ICOS-CD38-). The receptors stem from an adult who received the influenza vaccine.

In this sample, this clone turned up once. The chain is built from TRBV11-3 and TRBJ2-7; D is possibly TRBD1 (5 bases). The CDR3 totals 14 residues. V was trimmed by 1 base and J by 11 bases, leaving 18 bases between them. The germline gives CDR1 SGHNT, CDR2 YENEEA. CDR3 DNA: TGTGCCAGCAGCTTAGCCAGGGCTCTCCTACGAAAGTACTTC. Residues: CASSLARALLRKYF.

The chain links TRBV12-5 to TRBJ2-5, with TRBD2 identical over 8 bases. J was trimmed by 2 bases and V by 7 bases; bases with no gene match: 12. Germline loops: CDR1 LGHNT, CDR2 FRNRAP. This CDR3 region has 16 residues. In DNA, the CDR3 is TGTGCTAGTGCCAAAAGTAGAGTAGCGGGGCAAGAGACCCAGTACTTC. Protein: CASAKSRVAGQETQYF.

V gene TRBV7-2 combines with J gene TRBJ2-3; possible D gene TRBD2, 6 bases. The CDR3 is 15 amino acids. Germline assignment: CDR1 SGHTA and CDR2 FQGNSA. The V end was cut by 5 bases, the J end by 1 base, with 13 bases between. The DNA for the CDR3 is TGTGCCAGCAGCAGCCGGGACTGGCGCACAGATACGCAGTATTTT. Translating it yields CASSSRDWRTDTQYF.

This clone was detected only a few times. This chain links TRBV18 with TRBJ2-7; 7 positions agree with TRBD1. This CDR3 spans 14 amino acids. V shed 2 bases and J 6 bases; nucleotides not matched to a gene: 7. CDR1 and CDR2 from the germline V gene are KGHSH and LQKENI. The CDR3 loop reads CASSPGTEMVEQYF. CDR3 bases: TGTGCCAGCTCACCAGGGACAGAGATGGTCGAGCAGTACTTC.

The CDR3 DNA reads as TGCAGTGCCACGAACACCGGGGAGCTGTTTTTT. Protein product: CSATNTGELFF. The rearrangement links TRBV20-1 to TRBJ2-2; no firm D call. This CDR3 is built from 11 residues. Trimming shortened V by 6 bases and J by 0 bases, and 2 bases separated the two germline ends. Germline loops: CDR1 DFQATT, CDR2 SNEGSKA (reference sequence).

This clone came up once. This rearrangement joins TRBV27 to TRBJ1-5; D remains ambiguous. CDR1 is MNHEY, CDR2 SMNVEV, per germline (reference sequence). The CDR3 has 14 amino acids. Deletions cut 2 bases from V and 1 base from J, with 6 bases between. The CDR3 DNA follows: TGTGCCAGCAGTTTACGGGCAAGCAATCAGCCCCAGCATTTT. Translation: CASSLRASNQPQHF.

The gene calls are TRBV7-9 and TRBJ2-7; D not certain. CDR3 length equals 11 residues. CDR1 and CDR2 from the germline V gene are SEHNR and FQNEAQ (reference sequence). The V and J ends lost 3 bases and 7 bases respectively, with 7 bases between them. This CDR3 reads CASSFLKEQYF. The CDR3 DNA follows: TGTGCCAGCAGCTTTTTGAAGGAGCAGTACTTC.

This chain uses TRBV15 with TRBJ1-6; no definite D call. The ends were cut back, 2 bases at V and 7 bases at J, with 9 bases in the middle. CDR1 and CDR2 from the germline V gene are LNHNV and YYDKDF (reference sequence). This CDR3 is 14 amino acids long. CDR3 loop: CATSRTTYNSPLHF. The CDR3 DNA follows: TGTGCCACCAGCAGAACAACATACAATTCACCCCTCCACTTT.

As to this clone: Its ends do not fully match the called genes, so a read error is possible. This CDR3 is also generated by other DNA sequences in the sample. The rearrangement joins TRBV6-6 to TRBJ2-7, with D maybe TRBD1 (6 bases). CDR3 length: 13 amino acids. The V gene's germline CDR1 is MNHNY and CDR2 SVGAGI (reference sequence). This chain's CDR3 is CASTRGSAYEQYF. The CDR3 bases are TGTGCCAGCACCAGGGGTTCAGCCTACGAACAGTACTTC.

This CDR3 is CASQLSPVETQYF. CDR3 DNA sequence: TGTGCCAGCCAGTTAAGCCCCGTCGAGACCCAGTACTTC. The chain joins TRBV7-2 to TRBJ2-5; no definite D call. Germline CDR1 reads SGHTA; CDR2 reads FQGNSA. The CDR3 runs to 13 residues. The ends were cut back, 8 bases at V and 5 bases at J, with 15 bases in the middle.

About this clone itself: Germline is not matched at one junction end, which may reflect a read error. The chain links TRBV7-7 to TRBJ1-5; D is ambiguous. The CDR3 contains 21 residues. Per the germline V gene, CDR1 is SSHAT and CDR2 is FNYEAQ (reference sequence). CDR3 in amino acids: CASSLATGCWRGEYRNQPQHF. The CDR3 nucleotides are TGTGCTAGCAGCTTAGCCACCGGGTGTTGGCGGGGTGAATATCGCAATCAGCCCCAGCATTTT.

V and J are TRBV2 and TRBJ1-2; 9 positions agree with TRBD1. There are 16 residues in the CDR3. The J segment lost 0 bases and the V segment lost 1 base, leaving 3 bases of the junction unmatched. CDR1 and CDR2 from the germline V gene are SNHLY and FYNNEI. CDR3: CASSEGTGATNYGYTF. DNA of the CDR3: TGTGCCAGCAGTGAAGGGACAGGGGCCACTAACTATGGCTACACCTTC. Full variable domain (rest looked up from reference TRBV2 and TRBJ1-2): EPEVTQTPSHQVTQMGQEVILRCVPISNHLYFYWYRQILGQKVEFLVSFYNNEISEKSEIFDDQFSVERPDGSNFTLKIRSTKLEDSAMYFCASSEGTGATNYGYTFGSGTRLTVV.

This chain uses TRBV19 with TRBJ2-2; D perhaps matches TRBD1 (6 bases). Per germline, CDR1 LNHDA and CDR2 SQIVND (reference sequence). Trimming took 5 bases from V and 6 from J, leaving 13 bases between them. The CDR3 extends over 14 amino acids. CDR3 sequence: CASSPTTGPGELFF. DNA for the CDR3: TGTGCCAGTAGTCCCACGACAGGACCCGGGGAGCTGTTTTTT.

The chain is built from TRBV11-3 and TRBJ2-3; a possible D gene is TRBD2 (7 bases). The germline V and J ends were trimmed by 4 bases and 4 bases, with 15 bases remaining between them. Germline V gene lookup returns CDR1 SGHNT and CDR2 YENEEA. This CDR3 is built from 15 residues. The CDR3 reads CASSSRGAGPDTQYF. In DNA form, the CDR3 reads TGTGCCAGCAGCTCACGGGGGGCGGGTCCAGATACGCAGTATTTT.

This clone was observed a single time. The CDR3 DNA is TGTGCCAGCAGCCCCGGTTTTACAGATACGCAGTATTTT. Translated: CASSPGFTDTQYF. The chain carries TRBV7-2 and TRBJ2-3; D unclear. V was shortened by 5 bases and J by 3 bases, with 9 bases between the two germline ends. This CDR3 region has 13 residues. Per the germline V gene, CDR1 is SGHTA and CDR2 is FQGNSA.

The chain has TRBV19 and TRBJ1-1, with TRBD1 matching over 8 bases. V lost 6 bases, J lost 1 base, and 4 bases stayed unmatched. CDR1 and CDR2 from the germline V gene are LNHDA and SQIVND (reference sequence). The CDR3 contains 14 residues. In nucleotides, the CDR3 is TGTGCCAGTAGCGACAGGGGATGGAACACTGAAGCTTTCTTT. Its translation: CASSDRGWNTEAFF.

The V and J genes are TRBV29-1 and TRBJ1-2; D is possibly TRBD1 (5 bases). Germline values: CDR1 SQVTM, CDR2 ANQGSEA. Trimming took 6 bases from V and 3 from J, leaving 8 bases between them. The CDR3 covers 11 residues. The DNA of the CDR3 is TGCAGCGTGAGGGGAGACTATGGCTACACCTTC. This translates into CSVRGDYGYTF.

The chain combines TRBV18 with TRBJ1-2; D remains ambiguous. Germline CDR1 is KGHSH and CDR2 is LQKENI. V was cut by 5 bases and J by 0 bases, with 10 bases left in between. The CDR3 length is 14 residues. CDR3: CASSADGANYGYTF. The CDR3 DNA sequence: TGTGCCAGCTCAGCGGACGGAGCTAACTATGGCTACACCTTC.

J is TRBJ2-3 and V is TRBV6-1; no definite D call. This CDR3 spans 14 amino acids. V was trimmed by 1 base and J by 6 bases, leaving 11 bases between them. Germline assignment: CDR1 MNHNS and CDR2 SASEGT. The CDR3 sequence: CASSEGTHSDTQYF. Written as DNA, the CDR3 is TGTGCCAGCAGTGAAGGAACCCACAGCGATACGCAGTATTTT.

This chain uses TRBV7-2 with TRBJ1-1, with 8 bases fitting TRBD1. Germline V lookup: CDR1 SGHTA, CDR2 FQGNSA. The length of the CDR3 is 13 residues. V lost 4 bases and J lost 7; bases outside the gene matches: 5. The DNA of the CDR3 is TGTGCCAGCAGCTCTGGCAGGGGGCTTGAAGCTTTCTTT. Protein product: CASSSGRGLEAFF.

V usage is TRBV19 and J usage is TRBJ1-3; 8 nucleotides agree with TRBD1. Germline V gene data show CDR1 as LNHDA and CDR2 as SQIVND (reference sequence). The trim removed 7 bases at V and 4 bases at J, leaving 6 bases unmatched. This CDR3 is built from 14 residues. Here the CDR3 DNA reads TGTGCCAGTAAGTTGGACAGGGAAGGAAACACCATATATTTT. Protein sequence: CASKLDREGNTIYF.

This chain links TRBV10-3 with TRBJ1-1, with 7 bases aligning to TRBD1. CDR1 is ENHRY and CDR2 is SYGVKD in the germline V gene. V trimming: 5 bases; J trimming: 3 bases; junction bases outside the gene matches: 9. The CDR3 covers 15 residues. CDR3 nucleotide sequence: TGTGCCATCAGTTCAAACTCGGGACAGCACACTGAAGCTTTCTTT. It is translated as CAISSNSGQHTEAFF.

The chain links TRBV4-2 to TRBJ2-1; 13 nucleotides align to TRBD2. The trim removed 0 bases at V and 10 bases at J, leaving 9 bases unmatched. The CDR3 consists of 17 residues. Germline V lookup: CDR1 LGHNA, CDR2 YNFKEQ. The CDR3 loop reads CASSQEFTSGGAREQFF. The CDR3 DNA is TGTGCCAGCAGCCAAGAGTTCACTAGCGGGGGGGCTCGGGAGCAGTTCTTC.

This clone was recorded once. The chain is built from TRBV18 and TRBJ1-1, with a possible D match to TRBD1 (6 bases). V lost 3 bases to trimming and J lost 3 bases, with 11 bases between them. Per the germline V gene, CDR1 is KGHSH and CDR2 is LQKENI. The CDR3 loop spans 14 amino acids. CDR3 DNA sequence: TGTGCCAGCTCACCGCGACAGGTAGACACTGAAGCTTTCTTT. It specifies CASSPRQVDTEAFF.

The chain uses TRBV5-6 and TRBJ2-6; 7 positions match TRBD1. J lost 0 bases, V lost 5 bases, and 8 bases had no gene match. The CDR3 has 17 amino acids. Germline V gene sequence: CDR1 SGHDT, CDR2 YYEEEE. CDR3: CASRETGSPSGANVLTF. The CDR3 DNA follows: TGTGCCAGCAGGGAGACAGGGAGCCCCTCTGGGGCCAACGTCCTGACTTTC.

This clone was picked up one time. The V and J genes are TRBV18 and TRBJ2-6, with D possibly matching TRBD1 (5 bases). In germline, CDR1 is KGHSH, CDR2 LQKENI. V was trimmed by 2 bases and J by 4 bases, leaving 9 bases between them. This CDR3 has 15 amino acids. This chain's CDR3 is CASSPKDTGANVLTF. DNA for the CDR3: TGTGCCAGCTCACCAAAGGACACCGGGGCCAACGTCCTGACTTTC.

This chain connects TRBV5-6 to TRBJ1-1; possibly TRBD1 for D (6 bases). CDR1 and CDR2 (germline): SGHDT, YYEEEE. This CDR3 contains 16 residues. V dropped 5 bases and J dropped 2 bases, with 19 bases sitting between them. The DNA of the CDR3 is TGTGCCAGCAGTGGGTATGGGACACTTAGTAACACTGAAGCTTTCTTT. Its protein is CASSGYGTLSNTEAFF.

V is TRBV28 and J is TRBJ2-7; unclear D gene. This CDR3 is 13 amino acids long. Germline lookup yields CDR1 MDHEN and CDR2 SYDVKM. V was pared by 6 bases and J by 2 bases, with 11 bases between. CDR3 amino acids: CASSTPSTYEQYF. The CDR3 DNA reads as TGTGCCAGCAGCACACCCTCGACCTACGAGCAGTACTTC.